This TCR beta chain is from a study of blood T cell repertoires in COVID-19 (dated by TCRdb to 2018 to 2020). Describing the broader study: Samples covering the acute and convalescent phases of COVID-19 were provided by collaborators in the United States, Italy and Spain. The material from the prospective study consisted of cDNA or gDNA derived from T cells, B-cell-depleted T cells, or PBMCs. Deeply sampled blood TCRbeta repertoires from subjects exposed to, actively infected with, or recovered from COVID-19 were included in the dataset. A freely available public database, intended as a resource for researchers studying the immune response to SARS-CoV-2, is where the repertoires were released. Samples came from the ongoing ImmuneRACE study (first 160 participants) plus 1,254 subjects from 6 global collaborators. The sample metadata nearly always contained a de-identified subject ID, COVID-19 status, age in years and sex. HLA class I and class II types, where available, came from metadata supplied by the sample provider rather than from assay-based typing.

Whole blood was collected in K2EDTA tubes by collaborating institutions according to the institutions' own protocols. For TCRbeta analysis, collaborators shipped samples as frozen whole blood, isolated PBMCs, or DNA extracted from either of those sample types. From the cysteine through the phenylalanine, the CDR3 covers 14 amino acids. Left in the record is the CDR3 DNA by itself, 42 bases read in frame from the first base. From the germline V gene (reference sequence), CDR1 is SEHNR and CDR2 is FQNEAQ. V gives up 4 bases and J gives up 2 bases, and the segment between their germline ends measures 11 bases. The immunoSEQ Assay, a bias-controlled multiplex PCR, was used to amplify TCRbeta CDR3 regions from genomic DNA. In the original analysis: Within the assay, amplification of reference gene primers was used to estimate how many nucleated cells each sample contained. Sequence reads were collapsed and filtered to measure the absolute abundance of every unique TCRbeta CDR3 rearrangement. For each sample, productive Simpson clonality was calculated by taking the square root of Simpson's diversity index across productive rearrangements. TCRdb took over this immuneACCESS table, retaining in-frame rearrangements with V and J assigned. Such tables are incomplete; in checked studies, under half of the missing clones stem from an unresolved V gene, and the remainder is unexplained. D and trimming were read from the DNA, whereas the V and J calls and clone size are those reported in that table. This sample comprises 50,000 to 75,000 clones, roughly 89% of them detected only once. The ten top clones hold over 1.2% of the sample.

This clone has just a few counts. Its specific antigen is unknown. Base qualities are not recorded, but no much larger clone differs from it by a single base. Study-level results and caveats: Clinical and demographic metadata were provided uncurated, with the amount varying by source and participant.

In this chain, TRBV7-9 is recombined with TRBJ1-2; TRBD1 could be the D gene, as 6 bases match. Sequencing was carried out using peripheral blood. The origin of this receptor is a man aged 55 to 70 with acute or convalescent COVID-19. CDR3 region: CASSSSGVNYGYTF. The sequenced DNA is TGTGCCAGCAGCTCGTCAGGGGTCAACTATGGCTACACCTTC.